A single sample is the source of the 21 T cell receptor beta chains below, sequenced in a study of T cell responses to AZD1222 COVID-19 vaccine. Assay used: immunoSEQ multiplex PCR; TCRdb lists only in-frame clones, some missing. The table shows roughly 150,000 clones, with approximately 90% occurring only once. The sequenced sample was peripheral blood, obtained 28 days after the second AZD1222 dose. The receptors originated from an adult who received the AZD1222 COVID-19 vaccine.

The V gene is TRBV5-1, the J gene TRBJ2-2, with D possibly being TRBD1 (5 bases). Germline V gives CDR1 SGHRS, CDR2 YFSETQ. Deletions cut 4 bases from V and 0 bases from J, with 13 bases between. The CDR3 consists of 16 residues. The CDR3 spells CASSRTPLANTGELFF. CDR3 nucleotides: TGCGCCAGCAGCAGGACACCGCTGGCGAACACCGGGGAGCTGTTTTTT.

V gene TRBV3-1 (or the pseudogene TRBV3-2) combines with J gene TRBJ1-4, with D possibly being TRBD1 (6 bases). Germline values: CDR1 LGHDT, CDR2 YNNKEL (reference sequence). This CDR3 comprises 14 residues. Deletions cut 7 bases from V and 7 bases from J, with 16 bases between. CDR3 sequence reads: CASTGAAGVEKLFF. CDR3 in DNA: TGTGCCAGCACGGGTGCGGCAGGGGTTGAAAAACTGTTTTTT.

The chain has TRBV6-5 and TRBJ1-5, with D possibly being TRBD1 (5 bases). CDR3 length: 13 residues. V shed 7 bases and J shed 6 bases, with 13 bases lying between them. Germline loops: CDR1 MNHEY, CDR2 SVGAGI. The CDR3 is CASTPGTGQPQHF. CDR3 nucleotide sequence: TGTGCCAGCACCCCGGGAACAGGTCAGCCCCAGCATTTT.

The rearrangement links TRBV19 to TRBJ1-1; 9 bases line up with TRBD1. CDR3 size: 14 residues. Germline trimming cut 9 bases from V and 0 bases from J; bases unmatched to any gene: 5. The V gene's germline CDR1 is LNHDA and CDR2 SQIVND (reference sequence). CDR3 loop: CARGTGPMNTEAFF. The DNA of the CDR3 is TGTGCCAGAGGGACAGGGCCGATGAACACTGAAGCTTTCTTT.

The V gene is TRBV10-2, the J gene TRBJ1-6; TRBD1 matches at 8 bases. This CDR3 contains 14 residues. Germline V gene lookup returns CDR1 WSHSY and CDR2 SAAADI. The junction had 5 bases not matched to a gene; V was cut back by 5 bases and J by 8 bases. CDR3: CASSLLDRDSPLHF. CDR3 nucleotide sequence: TGCGCCAGCAGTCTCCTGGACAGGGATTCACCCCTCCACTTT.

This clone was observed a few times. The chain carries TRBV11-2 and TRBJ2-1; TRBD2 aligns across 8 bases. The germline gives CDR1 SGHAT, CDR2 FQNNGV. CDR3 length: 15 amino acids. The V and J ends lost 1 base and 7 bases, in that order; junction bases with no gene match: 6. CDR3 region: CASSLVGGARNEQFF. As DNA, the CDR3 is TGTGCCAGCAGCTTAGTCGGGGGGGCGAGAAATGAGCAGTTCTTC.

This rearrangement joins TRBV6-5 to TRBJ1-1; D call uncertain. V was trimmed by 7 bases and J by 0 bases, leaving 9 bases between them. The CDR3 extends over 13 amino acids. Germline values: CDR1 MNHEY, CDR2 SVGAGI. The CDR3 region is CASTAAMNTEAFF. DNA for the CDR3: TGTGCCAGCACGGCGGCTATGAACACTGAAGCTTTCTTT.

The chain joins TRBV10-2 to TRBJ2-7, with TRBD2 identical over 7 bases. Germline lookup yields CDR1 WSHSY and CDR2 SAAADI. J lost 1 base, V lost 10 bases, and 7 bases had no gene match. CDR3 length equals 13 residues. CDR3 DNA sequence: TGCGCCACCCGTCCGGGAGGTTCCTACGAGCAGTACTTC. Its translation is CATRPGGSYEQYF.

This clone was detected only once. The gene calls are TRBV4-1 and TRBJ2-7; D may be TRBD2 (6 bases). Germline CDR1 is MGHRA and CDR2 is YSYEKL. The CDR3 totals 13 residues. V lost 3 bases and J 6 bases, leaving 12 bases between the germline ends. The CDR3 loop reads CASSHKTGLEQYF. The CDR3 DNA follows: TGCGCCAGCAGCCACAAAACGGGACTCGAGCAGTACTTC.

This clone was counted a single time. The CDR3 loop reads CASSQGTGNTIYF. CDR3 DNA: TGCGCCAGCAGCCAAGGGACTGGAAACACCATATATTTT. The V gene is TRBV4-3, the J gene TRBJ1-3, with D uncertain. This CDR3 is built from 13 residues. The V gene lost 1 base and the J gene lost 2 bases, with 3 bases spanning the gap. The germline CDR1 and CDR2 sequences are LGHNA and YSLEER.

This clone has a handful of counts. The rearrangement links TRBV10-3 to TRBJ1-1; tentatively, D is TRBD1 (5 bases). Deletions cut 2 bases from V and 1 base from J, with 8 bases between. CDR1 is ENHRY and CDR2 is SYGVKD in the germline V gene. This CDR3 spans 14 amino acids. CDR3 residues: CAISERQQNTEAFF. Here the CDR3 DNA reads TGTGCCATCAGTGAGAGACAGCAGAACACTGAAGCTTTCTTT.

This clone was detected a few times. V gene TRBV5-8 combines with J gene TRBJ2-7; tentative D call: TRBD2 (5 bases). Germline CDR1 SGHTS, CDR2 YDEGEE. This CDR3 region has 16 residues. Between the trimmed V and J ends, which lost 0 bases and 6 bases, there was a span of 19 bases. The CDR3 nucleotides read TGTGCCAGCAGCTTGGCCACGACGGGGTATCTTTTCGAGCAGTACTTC. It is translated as CASSLATTGYLFEQYF.

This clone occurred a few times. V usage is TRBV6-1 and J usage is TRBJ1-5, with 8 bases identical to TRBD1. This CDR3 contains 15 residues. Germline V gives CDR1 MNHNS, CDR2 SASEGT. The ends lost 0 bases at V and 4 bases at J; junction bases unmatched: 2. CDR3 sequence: CASSEAWTGNQPQHF. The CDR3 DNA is TGTGCCAGCAGTGAAGCGTGGACAGGGAATCAGCCCCAGCATTTT.

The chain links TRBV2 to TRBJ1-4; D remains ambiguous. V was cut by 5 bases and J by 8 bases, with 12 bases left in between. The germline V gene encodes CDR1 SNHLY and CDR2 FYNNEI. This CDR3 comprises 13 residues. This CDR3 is CASSRGGREKLFF. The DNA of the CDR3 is TGTGCCAGCAGTCGGGGAGGGAGGGAAAAACTGTTTTTT. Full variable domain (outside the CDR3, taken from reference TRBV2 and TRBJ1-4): EPEVTQTPSHQVTQMGQEVILRCVPISNHLYFYWYRQILGQKVEFLVSFYNNEISEKSEIFDDQFSVERPDGSNFTLKIRSTKLEDSAMYFCASSRGGREKLFFGSGTQLSVL.

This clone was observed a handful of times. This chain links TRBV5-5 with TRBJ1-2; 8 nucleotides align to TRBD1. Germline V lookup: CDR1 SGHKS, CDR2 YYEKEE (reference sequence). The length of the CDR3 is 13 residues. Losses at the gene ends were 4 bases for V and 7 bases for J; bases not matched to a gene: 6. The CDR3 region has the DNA TGTGCCAGCAGCCGACAGGGGTCGGCTGGCTACACCTTC. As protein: CASSRQGSAGYTF.

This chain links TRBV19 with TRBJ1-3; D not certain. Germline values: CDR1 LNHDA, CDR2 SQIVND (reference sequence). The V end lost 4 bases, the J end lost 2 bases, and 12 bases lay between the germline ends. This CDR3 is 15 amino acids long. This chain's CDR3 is CASSTPRGAGNTIYF. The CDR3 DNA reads TGTGCCAGTAGTACCCCTCGCGGGGCTGGAAACACCATATATTTT. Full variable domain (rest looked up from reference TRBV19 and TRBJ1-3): DGGITQSPKYLFRKEGQNVTLSCEQNLNHDAMYWYRQDPGQGLRLIYYSQIVNDFQKGDIAEGYSVSREKKESFPLTVTSAQKNPTAFYLCASSTPRGAGNTIYFGEGSWLTVV.

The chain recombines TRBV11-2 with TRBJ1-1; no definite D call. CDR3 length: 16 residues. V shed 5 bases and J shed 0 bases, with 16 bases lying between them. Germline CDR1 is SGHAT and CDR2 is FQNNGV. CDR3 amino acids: CASSPSAPGLNTEAFF. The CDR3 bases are TGTGCCAGCAGCCCCTCTGCACCGGGTCTGAACACTGAAGCTTTCTTT.

The CDR3 loop reads CASALGWRLSGANVLTF. In DNA form, the CDR3 reads TGTGCCAGCGCCTTGGGGTGGCGCCTCTCTGGGGCCAACGTCCTGACTTTC. The rearrangement uses TRBV9 and TRBJ2-6; no firm D call. Germline V CDR1 and CDR2: SGDLS, YYNGEE. The V and J ends lost 7 bases and 0 bases respectively, with 17 bases between them. CDR3 length: 17 residues.

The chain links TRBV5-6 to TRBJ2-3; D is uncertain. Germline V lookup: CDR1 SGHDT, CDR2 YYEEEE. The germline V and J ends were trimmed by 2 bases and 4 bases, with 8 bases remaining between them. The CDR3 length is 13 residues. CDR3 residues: CASSFRGADTQYF. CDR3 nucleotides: TGTGCCAGCAGCTTCCGCGGCGCAGATACGCAGTATTTT.

The CDR3 protein is CASSPFPPSSSGETQYF. The CDR3 DNA follows: TGCGCCAGCAGTCCCTTTCCACCTAGCAGCAGTGGAGAGACCCAGTACTTC. The chain combines TRBV10-1 with TRBJ2-5; possibly TRBD2 for D (5 bases). Germline CDR1 is WNHNN and CDR2 is SYGVQD (reference sequence). The CDR3 sequence is 17 residues long. V lost 5 bases, J lost 4 bases, and 23 bases lay in between.

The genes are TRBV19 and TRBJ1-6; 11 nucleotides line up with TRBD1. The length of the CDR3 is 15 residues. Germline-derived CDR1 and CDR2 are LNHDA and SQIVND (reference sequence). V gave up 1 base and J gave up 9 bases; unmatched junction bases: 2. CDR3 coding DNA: TGTGCCAGTAGTATAGGCGGGACAGGGGGTTCACCCCTCCACTTT. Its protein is CASSIGGTGGSPLHF.